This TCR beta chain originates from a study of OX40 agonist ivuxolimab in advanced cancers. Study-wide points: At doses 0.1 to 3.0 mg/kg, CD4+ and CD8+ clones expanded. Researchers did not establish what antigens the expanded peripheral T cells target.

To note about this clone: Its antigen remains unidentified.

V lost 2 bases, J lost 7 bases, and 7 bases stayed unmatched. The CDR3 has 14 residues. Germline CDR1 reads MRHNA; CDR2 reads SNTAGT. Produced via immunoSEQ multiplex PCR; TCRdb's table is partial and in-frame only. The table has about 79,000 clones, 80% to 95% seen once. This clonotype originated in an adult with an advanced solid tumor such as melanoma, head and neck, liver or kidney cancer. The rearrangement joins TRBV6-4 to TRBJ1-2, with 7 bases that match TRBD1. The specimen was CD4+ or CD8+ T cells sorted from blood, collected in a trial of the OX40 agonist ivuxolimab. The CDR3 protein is CASSDTNRGTGYTF. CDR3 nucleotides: TGTGCCAGCAGTGACACAAACAGGGGAACTGGCTACACCTTC.